This record covers a single T cell receptor (beta chain). Several immunoSEQ plates held equal portions of the genomic DNA taken from each subset. Clones were sequenced by immunoSEQ multiplex PCR, and TCRdb holds only the in-frame ones, with some missing. The sample yields roughly 2.2 million clones, more than 80% seen once. These data originate in a study of shared clonotypes between healthy human individuals. Study overall: The plates for each donor numbered three CD4 naive, three CD4 memory, two CD8 naive and one CD8 memory.

This CDR3 comprises 15 residues. Germline assignment: CDR1 MGHRA and CDR2 YSYEKL. The ends lost 4 bases at V and 6 bases at J; junction bases unmatched: 8. The genes are TRBV4-1 and TRBJ1-4, with 7 bases matching TRBD1. Input material: naive CD4+ T cells from PBMCs. Sample subset: CD45RA+ positively selected. The source of this sequence is a young man in good health. Some clones in this sample may be carry-over from other donors' samples. The CDR3 nucleotides are TGCGCCAGCAGCCCAAGCCAGGGGGATCATGAAAAACTGTTTTTT. Residues: CASSPSQGDHEKLFF.